The 15 T cell receptor beta chains below come from one sample, sequenced in a study of blood T cell repertoires in COVID-19 (dated by TCRdb to the early 2020s). Library creation used the immunoSEQ multiplex PCR assay. TCRdb carries this immuneACCESS record with in-frame sequences only. Its versions omit some clonotypes, under half of them owing to an unresolved V gene in the studies checked, with the rest unexplained. Within this sample are under 300,000 clones, with about three quarters of them counted one time only. The leading ten clones occupy more than 2.5% of the sample. The sample consisted of peripheral blood. The origin of the receptors is a woman aged 80 or older with acute or convalescent COVID-19.

This rearrangement joins TRBV3-1 (or the pseudogene TRBV3-2) to TRBJ2-5; 9 nucleotides align to TRBD2. CDR3 length equals 15 residues. Germline lookup yields CDR1 LGHDT and CDR2 YNNKEL (reference sequence). V lost 6 bases and J lost 0; bases outside the gene matches: 5. CDR3: CASSLAGHHQETQYF. The CDR3 coding sequence is TGTGCCAGCAGTCTAGCGGGGCATCACCAAGAGACCCAGTACTTC.

DNA of the CDR3: TGTGCCAGCAGCTTCTCTAGCGGGAGTGGCCAAGAGACCCAGTACTTC. It specifies CASSFSSGSGQETQYF. The rearrangement uses TRBV9 and TRBJ2-5, with 10 positions matching TRBD2. The CDR3 extends over 16 amino acids. J lost 1 base, V lost 4 bases, and 7 bases had no gene match. Germline V gives CDR1 SGDLS, CDR2 YYNGEE.

This chain links TRBV5-1 with TRBJ1-1; 7 bases match TRBD1. Trimming cost V 5 bases and J 12 bases; bases outside gene matches: 16. From germline, CDR1 is SGHRS and CDR2 YFSETQ. The CDR3 extends over 14 amino acids. The CDR3 bases are TGCGCCAGCAGATGGGGACCGGGACAGCCACGGACTTTCTTT. This sequence encodes CASRWGPGQPRTFF.

The V call is TRBV6-5, the J call TRBJ1-2, with 8 positions matching TRBD1. CDR3 length: 13 residues. Germline trimming cut 8 bases from V and 4 bases from J; bases unmatched to any gene: 6. Germline assignment: CDR1 MNHEY and CDR2 SVGAGI. The CDR3 sequence: CASFPGQAYGYTF. The CDR3 nucleotides are TGTGCCAGCTTCCCGGGACAGGCCTATGGCTACACCTTC.

The chain recombines TRBV12-3 or TRBV12-4 with TRBJ2-7; D not resolved. This CDR3 contains 11 residues. Trimming cost V 2 bases and J 6 bases, with 5 bases left between them. This chain's CDR3 is CASSLSFEQYF. The CDR3 nucleotides read TGTGCCAGCAGTTTATCATTCGAGCAGTACTTC.

V and J are TRBV7-2 and TRBJ2-3; D not certain. V was cut by 5 bases and J by 4 bases, with 13 bases left in between. Germline CDR1 is SGHTA and CDR2 is FQGNSA. CDR3 length: 14 residues. This chain's CDR3 is CASSLRWAPDTQYF. CDR3 DNA sequence: TGTGCCAGCAGCCTCAGGTGGGCCCCAGATACGCAGTATTTT.

This chain joins TRBV18 and TRBJ2-1; D may be TRBD1 (6 bases). This CDR3 contains 14 residues. The germline gives CDR1 KGHSH, CDR2 LQKENI. Trimming took off 3 bases at V and 9 bases at J, with 15 bases between the two ends. CDR3 amino acids: CASSPGTQDFEQFF. The CDR3 coding sequence is TGTGCCAGCTCACCCGGGACACAGGACTTTGAGCAGTTCTTC. The full variable domain, completed using reference TRBV18 and TRBJ2-1, is NAGVMQNPRHLVRRRGQEARLRCSPMKGHSHVYWYRQLPEEGLKFMVYLQKENIIDESGMPKERFSAEFPKEGPSILRIQQVVRGDSAAYFCASSPGTQDFEQFFGPGTRLTVL.

V and J are TRBV2 and TRBJ2-3; D remains unclear. Trimming took 6 bases from V and 0 from J, leaving 13 bases between them. The CDR3 is made up of 15 amino acids. CDR1 and CDR2 (germline): SNHLY, FYNNEI. CDR3 nucleotides: TGTGCCAGCAGCAAGGAGATCACTAGCACAGATACGCAGTATTTT. Protein sequence: CASSKEITSTDTQYF.

This clone has more than one count but fewer than ten. The germline gene is not matched at one end of the junction; a read error may be the cause. The chain recombines TRBV12-3 or TRBV12-4 with TRBJ2-3, with a weak D call TRBD2 (6 bases). This CDR3 is built from 13 residues. The CDR3 loop reads CASSPTAGTLPFF. The CDR3 nucleotides are TGTGCCAGCAGTCCAACGGCGGGGACTCTCCCCTTTTTT.

The chain combines TRBV9 with TRBJ2-5; TRBD1 is a possible D gene (6 bases). The CDR3 length is 15 residues. Between the trimmed V and J ends, which lost 3 bases and 4 bases, there was a span of 16 bases. CDR1 is SGDLS, CDR2 YYNGEE, per germline. The CDR3 loop is CASSALQGWGETQYF. DNA of the CDR3: TGTGCCAGCAGCGCCCTACAGGGTTGGGGAGAGACCCAGTACTTC.

The chain employs TRBV10-3 and TRBJ1-2; a possible D gene is TRBD1 (6 bases). Germline V gene sequence: CDR1 ENHRY, CDR2 SYGVKD. The ends were cut back, 5 bases at V and 8 bases at J, with 9 bases in the middle. The CDR3 spans 11 residues. The CDR3 loop is CAISPDRGYTF. Written as DNA, the CDR3 is TGTGCCATCAGTCCCGACAGGGGCTACACCTTC.

The CDR3 protein is CASRDRFEQYF. CDR3 in DNA: TGTGCCAGCCGGGACAGATTCGAGCAGTACTTC. The rearrangement joins TRBV28 to TRBJ2-7; 7 bases are shared with TRBD1. The CDR3 has 11 residues. Germline V CDR1 and CDR2: MDHEN, SYDVKM. The trim removed 8 bases at V and 6 bases at J, leaving 4 bases unmatched.

The gene calls are TRBV7-2 and TRBJ1-4, with 9 bases matching TRBD1. The CDR3 sequence is 17 residues long. Trimming at V came to 1 base and at J to 5 bases, leaving 8 bases not matched to a gene. The germline gives CDR1 SGHTA, CDR2 FQGNSA. The CDR3 nucleotides read TGTGCCAGCAGCTTAGGGGACAGGGTGGGAAAAAATGAAAAACTGTTTTTT. It codes for CASSLGDRVGKNEKLFF. Full variable domain (missing parts from reference TRBV7-2 and TRBJ1-4): GAGVSQSPSNKVTEKGKDVELRCDPISGHTALYWYRQSLGQGLEFLIYFQGNSAPDKSGLPSDRFSAERTGGSVSTLTIQRTQQEDSAVYLCASSLGDRVGKNEKLFFGSGTQLSVL.

The gene calls are TRBV6-5 and TRBJ2-2; D is perhaps TRBD2 (5 bases). The CDR3 covers 15 residues. The V and J ends lost 4 bases and 1 base respectively, with 10 bases between them. CDR1 and CDR2 from the germline V gene are MNHEY and SVGAGI. The CDR3 here is CASSFRGLNTGELFF. CDR3 sequence (DNA): TGTGCCAGCAGTTTTCGCGGGCTGAACACCGGGGAGCTGTTTTTT.

This clone appeared once. This sequence joins TRBV10-2 and TRBJ2-3; tentative D call: TRBD1 (6 bases). The CDR3 is 15 amino acids. V was pared by 4 bases and J by 2 bases, with 13 bases between. Per germline, CDR1 WSHSY and CDR2 SAAADI. CDR3: CASSVGRGNTDTQYF. The CDR3 DNA sequence: TGCGCCAGCAGTGTCGGCAGGGGAAACACAGATACGCAGTATTTT.